The 29 T cell receptor beta chains below all came from one sample that was sequenced in a study of T cell repertoires in cytomegalovirus infection. Via MiXCR, TCRdb re-called the reads, giving one row per CDR3 protein. The table records 900,000 to 950,000 distinct CDR3 sequences, approximately 31% of them present only once. No antigens are known for them. The specimen was cultured CD8+ T cells from PBMCs, collected from culture after CMV antigen stimulation. Receptor source: a human donor in good health (CMV status not recorded). Some clones in this sample may be carry-over from other donors' samples.

On this clonotype itself: A single base separates this from a much larger clone, so it may be a read error. The genes are TRBV11-1 and TRBJ1-5; weak D call: TRBD1 (6 bases). The length of the CDR3 is 15 residues. With 5 bases removed from V and 5 bases from J, the gap between germline ends came to 16 bases. The germline CDR1 and CDR2 sequences are SGHAT and FQDESV (reference sequence). CDR3 sequence reads: CASSPNIGGDQPQHF. Here the CDR3 DNA reads TGTGCCAGCAGCCCGAATATAGGGGGTGATCAGCCCCAGCATTTT.

The chain employs TRBV6-1 and TRBJ1-2; 9 bases are shared with TRBD1. The V gene's germline CDR1 is MNHNS and CDR2 SASEGT. This CDR3 has 14 residues. Losses at the gene ends were 6 bases for V and 0 bases for J; bases not matched to a gene: 2. DNA of the CDR3: TGTGCCAGCAGGACAGGGGGAGCTAACTATGGCTACACCTTC. It yields the protein CASRTGGANYGYTF.

About this clonotype itself: One end of the junction fails to match germline, which may point to a read error. The chain recombines TRBV24-1 with TRBJ2-3; D gene ambiguous. CDR3 length equals 11 residues. Germline V lookup: CDR1 KGHDR, CDR2 SFDVKD. The CDR3 spells CATSDRSVPIF. CDR3 bases: TGTGCCACCAGTGACCGCTCAGTTCCTATTTTT.

This clonotype has at least ten counts. This chain joins TRBV28 and TRBJ1-2, with D possibly matching TRBD1 (6 bases). Germline CDR1 reads MDHEN; CDR2 reads SYDVKM. V was cut by 5 bases and J by 0 bases, with 16 bases left in between. This CDR3 is 16 amino acids long. The CDR3 sequence is CASSTTAGVTNYGYTF. CDR3 coding DNA: TGTGCCAGCAGTACAACTGCAGGGGTTACTAACTATGGCTACACCTTC.

This chain links TRBV2 with TRBJ2-7; D may correspond to TRBD1 or TRBD2 (6 bases each). V shed 7 bases and J shed 0 bases, with 7 bases lying between them. The CDR3 sequence is 12 residues long. Germline CDR1 is SNHLY and CDR2 is FYNNEI. CDR3 sequence (DNA): TGTGCCAGCAAGGGGGGCTCCTACGAGCAGTACGTC. It specifies CASKGGSYEQYV.

This clonotype was recorded a few times. The genes are TRBV19 and TRBJ1-1; 8 positions agree with TRBD1. The germline V gene encodes CDR1 LNHDA and CDR2 SQIVND (reference sequence). Trimming removed 6 bases from V and 8 bases from J; junction bases left unmatched: 11. This CDR3 has 14 amino acids. CDR3 nucleotide sequence: TGTGCCAGTAGGTACACAGGGGGGCTTCGCGAAGCTTTCTTT. Protein product: CASRYTGGLREAFF. Combining the CDR3 with reference TRBV19 and TRBJ1-1 gives the whole variable domain DGGITQSPKYLFRKEGQNVTLSCEQNLNHDAMYWYRQDPGQGLRLIYYSQIVNDFQKGDIAEGYSVSREKKESFPLTVTSAQKNPTAFYLCASRYTGGLREAFFGQGTRLTVV.

This clonotype has ten or more counts. This may be a read error, as it is one base from a much larger clone. The V gene is TRBV5-4, the J gene TRBJ2-3, with D maybe TRBD1 (6 bases). Germline values: CDR1 SGHNT, CDR2 YYREEE (reference sequence). The CDR3 covers 12 residues. Trimming stripped 3 bases from V and 5 bases from J, with 7 bases between. CDR3 protein: CASSWTEDTQYF. The CDR3 bases are TGTGCCAGCAGCTGGACAGAAGATACGCAGTATTTT.

There are many counts of this clonotype. The chain links TRBV7-2 to TRBJ2-7; no clear D gene. Germline loops: CDR1 SGHTA, CDR2 FQGNSA. Deletions cut 1 base from V and 3 bases from J, with 10 bases between. The CDR3 extends over 14 amino acids. This CDR3 is CASSLEGAYYEQYF. The CDR3, as DNA: TGTGCCAGCAGCTTAGAAGGAGCCTACTACGAGCAGTACTTC.

The chain couples TRBV7-8 to TRBJ2-3; tentative D call: TRBD1 (5 bases). Germline CDR1 SGHVS, CDR2 FQNEAQ. The CDR3 runs to 15 residues. Trimming pared 3 bases from V and 0 bases from J, leaving 10 bases between. The CDR3 loop is CASSFGASSTDTQYF. CDR3 bases: TGTGCCAGCAGCTTTGGGGCCTCTAGCACAGATACGCAGTATTTT.

This chain links TRBV9 with TRBJ1-1; 7 positions agree with TRBD1. After removal of 1 base from V and 3 bases from J, the junction contained 9 bases not matched to a gene. The CDR3 totals 16 residues. In germline, CDR1 is SGDLS, CDR2 YYNGEE. The DNA for the CDR3 is TGTGCCAGCAGCGTAAGTACCACAGGGGAGGACACTGAAGCTTTCTTT. Protein sequence: CASSVSTTGEDTEAFF.

The rearrangement links TRBV6-2 or TRBV6-3 to TRBJ1-1; weak D call: TRBD1 (5 bases). V lost 3 bases to trimming and J lost 5 bases, with 13 bases between them. Germline CDR1 MNHEY, CDR2 SVGEGT. CDR3 size: 14 residues. CDR3 bases: TGTGCCAGCAGTTATCAGGACAAAGGTACTGAAGCTTTCTTT. Its translation: CASSYQDKGTEAFF.

The chain uses TRBV29-1 and TRBJ2-1; TRBD1 matches at 10 bases. V lost 6 bases and J lost 0; bases outside the gene matches: 2. CDR1 SQVTM and CDR2 ANQGSEA come from the germline V gene. There are 14 residues in the CDR3. CDR3 region: CSVGDRGSYNEQFF. CDR3 sequence (DNA): TGCAGCGTAGGGGACAGGGGCTCCTACAATGAGCAGTTCTTC.

CDR3 amino acids: CASSLGAESYYEQYF. In DNA form, the CDR3 reads TGTGCCAGCAGCTTGGGTGCCGAATCGTACTACGAGCAGTACTTC. The V call is TRBV5-4, the J call TRBJ2-7; D ambiguous. Germline V gives CDR1 SGHNT, CDR2 YYREEE (reference sequence). The ends were cut back, 0 bases at V and 3 bases at J, with 13 bases in the middle. This CDR3 is built from 15 residues.

The V gene is TRBV19, the J gene TRBJ1-2; 7 positions match TRBD1. The CDR3 length is 16 residues. CDR1 is LNHDA and CDR2 is SQIVND in the germline V gene (reference sequence). J lost 8 bases, V lost 5 bases, and 17 bases had no gene match. The CDR3, as DNA: TGTGCCAGTAGTCCCCGGGACAGTCAGTTTATTAGAGGCTACACCTTC. Its translation: CASSPRDSQFIRGYTF.

Of note for this clonotype: One end of the junction does not line up with germline, which may come from a read error. The DNA for the CDR3 is TGTGCCAGCAGTGAAGAGGCGGGGCAGGTCTTC. It codes for CASSEEAGQVF. The rearrangement joins TRBV6-1 to TRBJ2-1; D might be TRBD2 (6 bases). The CDR3 loop spans 11 amino acids. Germline V lookup: CDR1 MNHNS, CDR2 SASEGT.

The chain joins TRBV7-9 to TRBJ2-3; D gene uncertain. In germline, CDR1 is SEHNR, CDR2 FQNEAQ (reference sequence). This CDR3 has 15 residues. Trimming stripped 4 bases from V and 3 bases from J, with 14 bases between. CDR3 loop: CASSSVVGRTDTQYF. CDR3 in DNA: TGTGCCAGCAGCTCCGTTGTAGGGCGGACAGATACGCAGTATTTT.

The rearrangement links TRBV5-4 to TRBJ2-7; 7 nucleotides align to TRBD1. Trimming took 4 bases from V and 2 from J; bases not matched to a gene: 9. Germline V CDR1 and CDR2: SGHNT, YYREEE (reference sequence). This CDR3 contains 15 residues. The CDR3 protein is CASSRLDRPTYEQYF. DNA for the CDR3: TGTGCCAGCAGCCGCTTGGACAGGCCCACCTACGAGCAGTACTTC.

This sequence joins TRBV27 and TRBJ2-7; 7 bases line up with TRBD2. The CDR3 loop spans 15 amino acids. Unmatched junction bases numbered 9, after V lost 7 bases and J lost 0 bases. Germline V gene data show CDR1 as MNHEY and CDR2 as SMNVEV (reference sequence). The CDR3 loop reads CASIKKWGGSYEQYF. CDR3 coding DNA: TGTGCCAGCATCAAAAAGTGGGGGGGCTCCTACGAGCAGTACTTC.

The chain uses TRBV12-3 or TRBV12-4 and TRBJ2-1; tentatively, D is TRBD1 or TRBD2 (5 bases each). The CDR3 runs 15 residues. V was clipped by 2 bases and J by 2 bases, with 10 bases between them. DNA for the CDR3: TGTGCCAGCAGTTTATGGGGACCCCCCTACAATGAGCAGTTCTTC. It yields the protein CASSLWGPPYNEQFF.

The J gene is TRBJ2-3, the V gene TRBV20-1, with a weak D call TRBD2 (6 bases). Germline V gene sequence: CDR1 DFQATT, CDR2 SNEGSKA (reference sequence). Trimming pared 3 bases from V and 2 bases from J, leaving 9 bases between. This CDR3 is 13 amino acids long. The CDR3 spells CSAREGYTDTQYF. The CDR3 coding sequence is TGCAGTGCTAGGGAGGGCTACACAGATACGCAGTATTTT.

The chain has TRBV19 and TRBJ1-1, with a weak D call TRBD1 (6 bases). Trimming stripped 6 bases from V and 3 bases from J, with 14 bases between. Germline V gene sequence: CDR1 LNHDA, CDR2 SQIVND (reference sequence). This CDR3 spans 14 amino acids. Written as DNA, the CDR3 is TGTGCCAGTAGGGTAACAGGGTGGGACACTGAAGCTTTCTTT. It codes for CASRVTGWDTEAFF.

The chain couples TRBV6-1 to TRBJ1-1; D gene uncertain. The CDR3 loop spans 12 amino acids. Deletions cut 6 bases from V and 3 bases from J, with 8 bases between. The germline gives CDR1 MNHNS, CDR2 SASEGT. In nucleotides, the CDR3 is TGTGCCAGCAGCCACCAACACACTGAAGCTTTCTTT. This codes for CASSHQHTEAFF.

Only a few counts were recorded for this clonotype. The chain carries TRBV2 and TRBJ2-7, with TRBD1 matching 7 bases. There are 16 residues in the CDR3. Germline CDR1 and CDR2: SNHLY and FYNNEI. V lost 6 bases and J lost 2; bases outside the gene matches: 13. CDR3 DNA: TGTGCCAGCAGCGGCAACACAGGGGACAAAGCCTACGAGCAGTACTTC. Translation gives CASSGNTGDKAYEQYF.

This chain uses TRBV20-1 with TRBJ1-5; TRBD1 might be the D (5 bases). Per the germline V gene, CDR1 is DFQATT and CDR2 is SNEGSKA (reference sequence). The length of the CDR3 is 15 residues. V lost 5 bases to trimming and J lost 2 bases, with 16 bases between them. CDR3 in amino acids: CSAQTWDGRNQPQHF. The DNA for the CDR3 is TGCAGTGCTCAGACCTGGGACGGCCGCAATCAGCCCCAGCATTTT.

V gene TRBV4-3 combines with J gene TRBJ1-4, with D unresolved. The CDR3 totals 16 residues. V shed 0 bases and J shed 0 bases, with 8 bases lying between them. Germline CDR1 reads LGHNA; CDR2 reads YSLEER. The CDR3 DNA reads TGCGCCAGCAGCCAAGATCGGAGCCCAACTAATGAAAAACTGTTTTTT. It specifies CASSQDRSPTNEKLFF.

V gene TRBV15 combines with J gene TRBJ2-7; 8 bases map to TRBD1. The CDR3 sequence is 17 residues long. V trimming: 0 bases; J trimming: 5 bases; junction bases outside the gene matches: 12. Germline CDR1 reads LNHNV; CDR2 reads YYDKDF (reference sequence). This chain's CDR3 is CATSRDRDRTSENEQYF. CDR3 in DNA: TGTGCCACCAGCAGAGACCGGGACAGGACGTCTGAGAACGAGCAGTACTTC.

The chain joins TRBV12-3 or TRBV12-4 to TRBJ1-2; tentatively, D is TRBD1 (5 bases). V gave up 5 bases and J gave up 7 bases, with 20 bases separating them. The CDR3 runs 15 residues. Here the CDR3 DNA reads TGTGCCAGCAGTCCGCGGGGCCGGACCGAGGGTGGCTACACCTTC. This encodes CASSPRGRTEGGYTF.

The chain uses TRBV20-1 and TRBJ1-6; D may be TRBD1 (6 bases). The CDR3 extends over 15 amino acids. V was cut by 3 bases and J by 0 bases, with 9 bases left in between. CDR1 and CDR2 from the germline V gene are DFQATT and SNEGSKA (reference sequence). For the CDR3, the DNA is TGCAGTGCTAGTGGACAGAGCTCCTATAATTCACCCCTCCACTTT. Its protein product is CSASGQSSYNSPLHF.

DNA of the CDR3: TGCGCCAGCAGTCCTACCAATACAGGGCGAGGTCGAGGCTACACCTTC. Amino acid sequence: CASSPTNTGRGRGYTF. The chain joins TRBV23-1 to TRBJ1-2, with D perhaps TRBD1 (6 bases). TRBV23-1 has ORF status, its function being uncertain. Trimming cost V 4 bases and J 8 bases, with 23 bases left between them. The CDR3 consists of 16 residues.